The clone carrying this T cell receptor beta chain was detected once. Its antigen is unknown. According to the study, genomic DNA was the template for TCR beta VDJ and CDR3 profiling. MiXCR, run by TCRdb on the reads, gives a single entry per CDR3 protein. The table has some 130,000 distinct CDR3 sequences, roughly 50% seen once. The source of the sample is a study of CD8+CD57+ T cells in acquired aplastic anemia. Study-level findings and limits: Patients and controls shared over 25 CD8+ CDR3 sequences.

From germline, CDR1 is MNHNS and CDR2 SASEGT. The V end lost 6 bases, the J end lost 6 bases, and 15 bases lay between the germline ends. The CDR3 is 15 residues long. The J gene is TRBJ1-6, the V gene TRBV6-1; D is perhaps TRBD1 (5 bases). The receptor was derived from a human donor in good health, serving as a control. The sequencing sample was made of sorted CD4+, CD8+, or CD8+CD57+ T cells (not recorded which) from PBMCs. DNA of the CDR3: TGTGCCAGCAGACAGACAGCGAACCTTAATTCACCCCTCCACTTT. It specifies CASRQTANLNSPLHF.